These T cell receptor beta chains were read from a single sample in a study of blood T cell repertoires in COVID-19. Profiled with immunoSEQ multiplex PCR; TCRdb holds only in-frame clones, not every one. The sample records roughly 200,000 clones, about four fifths being singletons. The sequencing sample was made of peripheral blood. The receptors here all came from a man aged 70 or older with active or convalescent COVID-19. The CDR3 runs from the conserved cysteine through the conserved F or W. A D gene is named only where the DNA matches it firmly. Rows may omit the clone size; those that give it use once, few, many or a size class.

v_call,j_call,clone_size,d_call,cdr3_nt,cdr3_aa
TRBV6-5,TRBJ1-3,-,TRBD1,TGTGCCAGCAGTCGCACAGGGGGTGGAAACACCATATATTTT,CASSRTGGGNTIYF
TRBV5-4,TRBJ2-5,-,TRBD2,TGTGCCAGCAGCTCAGCGGGGACCCAAGAGACCCAGTACTTC,CASSSAGTQETQYF
TRBV19,TRBJ2-3,-,TRBD2,TGTGCCACTAGCGGGGGGTACACAGATACGCAGTATTTT,CATSGGYTDTQYF
TRBV5-1,TRBJ2-7,-,TRBD1,TGCGCCAGCAGCTACTGGACAGGGGCAAGCTACGAGCAGTACTTC,CASSYWTGASYEQYF
TRBV25-1,TRBJ2-3,-,TRBD2,TGTGCCAGCATCAGACAAGGACTAGCTCTTTTGGGCACAGATACGCAGTATTTT,CASIRQGLALLGTDTQYF
TRBV5-1,TRBJ1-2,-,TRBD1,TGCGCCAGCAGCTTTCCTGACAGGGCTTATGGCTACACCTTC,CASSFPDRAYGYTF
TRBV4-2,TRBJ1-2,once,-,TGTGCCAGCAGCTCCAGGAAGCTTTTCCCGCGAGCTAACTATGGCTACACCTTC,CASSSRKLFPRANYGYTF
TRBV28,TRBJ1-1,-,-,TGTGCCAGCAACACAGACACACGGGCTTTCTTT,CASNTDTRAFF
TRBV19,TRBJ2-1,-,-,TGTGCCAGTAGTATTACGGGAAACAATGAGCAGTTCTTC,CASSITGNNEQFF
TRBV4-1,TRBJ2-1,-,-,TGCGCCAGCAGCCAAGATTGGCTTTACAATGAGCAGTTCTTC,CASSQDWLYNEQFF
TRBV7-3,TRBJ2-3,-,TRBD1,TGTGCCAGCAGCCCGGGGACAGGGGGAGTCGCAGATACGCAGTATTTT,CASSPGTGGVADTQYF
TRBV6-5,TRBJ1-1,few,-,TGTGCCAGCAGACCGGGAGGGGCACTTGAAGCTTTCTTT,CASRPGGALEAFF
TRBV6-5,TRBJ1-6,-,-,TGTGCCAGCAGTAAGGTACAGGGTGGAGATTCACCCCTCCACTTT,CASSKVQGGDSPLHF
TRBV24-1,TRBJ1-1,-,TRBD1,TGTGCCACCAGTGATTTGGAGGGGGCAGGCACTGAAGCTTTCTTT,CATSDLEGAGTEAFF
TRBV19,TRBJ2-7,few,TRBD1,TGTGCCAGTAGTATTTTAGGACAGGGGGAGCAGTACTTC,CASSILGQGEQYF
TRBV6-5,TRBJ1-1,-,-,TGTGCCACACACTTCAGGGTTTTGAACACTGAAGCTTTCTTT,CATHFRVLNTEAFF
TRBV3-1/TRBV3-2,TRBJ1-1,once,-,TGTGCCAGCAGCCAGGGGCAAAACACTGAAGCTTTCTTT,CASSQGQNTEAFF
TRBV19,TRBJ2-3,-,-,TGTGCCAGTAGTACCTACACAGGCCCCCTAACAGATACGCAGTATTTT,CASSTYTGPLTDTQYF
TRBV30,TRBJ1-3,once,-,TGTGCCCGCTCCGAGAACTCTGGAAACACCATATATTTT,CARSENSGNTIYF
TRBV9,TRBJ1-5,-,-,TGTGCCAGCAGCGTGGGCAACAATCAGCCCCAGCATTTT,CASSVGNNQPQHF
TRBV24-1,TRBJ1-3,-,-,TGTGCCACCAGTGATTTGCATCCGAAGTCCACCGGGGATGGAAACACCATATATTTT,CATSDLHPKSTGDGNTIYF
TRBV7-2,TRBJ2-3,few,-,TGTGCCAGCAGCCCGACAGGGAGGCCAGATACGCAGTATTTT,CASSPTGRPDTQYF
TRBV15,TRBJ2-5,-,-,TGTGCCACCAGCAGGGCAACAGGGAACCAAGAGACCCAGTACTTC,CATSRATGNQETQYF
TRBV20-1,TRBJ1-5,few,-,TGCAGTGCTAGTGAGACAGGCAATCAGCCCCAGCATTTT,CSASETGNQPQHF
TRBV5-1,TRBJ1-1,-,-,TGCGCCAGCAGCTCGAGTACTATAAACACTGAAGCTTTCTTT,CASSSSTINTEAFF
TRBV6-1,TRBJ2-2,-,TRBD2,TGTGCCAGCAGTGCAGCGGGGGCGGACACCGGGGAGCTGTTTTTT,CASSAAGADTGELFF
TRBV6-1,TRBJ2-2,-,TRBD1,TGTGCCAGCAGTGAAGGGGGACAGGGAACCGGGGAGCTGTTTTTT,CASSEGGQGTGELFF